The next 17 T cell receptor beta chains were all read from a single sample in a study of T cells in Graves' hyperthyroidism and ophthalmopathy. RNA transcripts provided the source from which TCR beta CDR3 regions were amplified. An initial round of RT-PCR targeting the TCR CDR3 relied on the HTBI primer set. TCRdb re-called the multiplex PCR reads through MiXCR, storing one row per CDR3 protein. This table has 460,000 or so distinct CDR3 sequences, over 13% appearing once. The sample taken for sequencing was blood. These receptors came from a woman under 30 with Graves' hyperthyroidism.

This clonotype was counted ten times or more. This chain joins TRBV10-3 and TRBJ1-5, with D tentatively TRBD1 (6 bases). The germline V gene encodes CDR1 ENHRY and CDR2 SYGVKD. V shed 4 bases and J shed 3 bases, with 7 bases lying between them. This CDR3 has 13 amino acids. This CDR3 reads CAISGTDNQPQHF. The DNA for the CDR3 is TGTGCCATCAGTGGGACAGACAATCAGCCCCAGCATTTT.

This clonotype was observed at least ten times. This chain joins TRBV19 and TRBJ1-5; tentatively, D is TRBD1 (5 bases). Trimming took off 6 bases at V and 7 bases at J, with 25 bases between the two ends. The CDR3 sequence is 17 residues long. Germline V lookup: CDR1 LNHDA, CDR2 SQIVND (reference sequence). The CDR3 loop is CASSTPALTEILQPQHF. DNA for the CDR3: TGTGCCAGTAGCACACCCGCCCTGACAGAGATCCTACAGCCCCAGCATTTT.

In its sample, this clonotype was seen many times. This sequence joins TRBV11-3 and TRBJ2-5, with D perhaps matching TRBD2 (5 bases). V dropped 3 bases and J dropped 3 bases, with 14 bases sitting between them. Germline values: CDR1 SGHNT, CDR2 YENEEA. The CDR3 loop spans 15 amino acids. CDR3 in amino acids: CASSLGGRGEETQYF. Here the CDR3 DNA reads TGTGCCAGCAGCTTGGGTGGGAGAGGAGAAGAGACCCAGTACTTC.

This clonotype was recorded many times. The chain couples TRBV12-3 or TRBV12-4 to TRBJ1-3; unclear D gene. This CDR3 region has 12 residues. The V end was cut by 7 bases, the J end by 4 bases, with 8 bases between. CDR3 sequence (DNA): TGTGCCAGCACCCGCGCGGGAAACACCATATATTTT. It translates to CASTRAGNTIYF.

This clonotype showed up many times. The gene calls are TRBV30 and TRBJ1-5; D gene unclear. Germline CDR1 GTSNPN, CDR2 SVGIG (reference sequence). Trimming removed 1 base from V and 2 bases from J, with 6 bases in between. CDR3 length: 13 residues. CDR3 loop: CAWSGVGNQPQHF. DNA for the CDR3: TGTGCCTGGAGTGGGGTGGGCAATCAGCCCCAGCATTTT.

This clonotype was counted only a few times. CDR3 nucleotide sequence: TGTGCCAGCAGTGAAGGGGGGGGCTGGAATAGTGGAAACACCATATATTTT. Translating it yields CASSEGGGWNSGNTIYF. The chain employs TRBV6-1 and TRBJ1-3; possible D gene TRBD1, 6 bases. The V gene's germline CDR1 is MNHNS and CDR2 SASEGT. This CDR3 contains 17 residues. V was clipped by 1 base and J by 3 bases, with 16 bases between them.

This clonotype was seen repeatedly, ten times or more. V is TRBV10-2 and J is TRBJ2-5, with 9 bases lining up with TRBD2. Germline CDR1 is WSHSY and CDR2 is SAAADI. This CDR3 is 15 amino acids long. V gave up 4 bases and J gave up 2 bases; unmatched junction bases: 5. The CDR3 is CASSALAGYQETQYF. The CDR3 DNA reads as TGCGCCAGCAGTGCGCTAGCGGGATATCAAGAGACCCAGTACTTC.

The chain has TRBV6-2 or TRBV6-3 and TRBJ2-7; the match to TRBD1 covers 8 bases. The CDR3 spans 14 residues. CDR1 is MNHEY, CDR2 SVGEGT, per germline. The V and J ends lost 4 bases and 1 base, in that order; junction bases with no gene match: 3. CDR3 nucleotide sequence: TGTGCCAGCAGTTGGAGGACAGGGTCCTACGAGCAGTACTTC. Translation: CASSWRTGSYEQYF.

The chain uses TRBV19 and TRBJ1-4; maybe TRBD1 (6 bases). The CDR3 runs 14 residues. Trimming removed 8 bases from V and 3 bases from J, with 13 bases in between. The germline CDR1 and CDR2 sequences are LNHDA and SQIVND (reference sequence). As DNA, the CDR3 is TGTGCCAGTCAGCATGGGGGCTCTAATGAAAAACTGTTTTTT. Protein sequence: CASQHGGSNEKLFF.

This clonotype has at least ten counts. The chain joins TRBV6-1 to TRBJ2-2, with 9 bases lining up with TRBD2. V lost 3 bases to trimming and J lost 2 bases; unmatched junction nucleotides: 7. Germline lookup yields CDR1 MNHNS and CDR2 SASEGT. The CDR3 totals 17 residues. CDR3 nucleotides: TGTGCCAGCAGTGACTGGGTAGCGGGGGTCAACACCGGGGAGCTGTTTTTT. This translates into CASSDWVAGVNTGELFF.

The table lists this clonotype with many counts. CDR3 sequence: CASSLFGAGGNEQFF. Written as DNA, the CDR3 is TGTGCCAGCAGCCTGTTCGGCGCCGGCGGCAATGAGCAGTTCTTC. The chain joins TRBV14 to TRBJ2-1; D unresolved. CDR3 length equals 15 residues. The germline V gene encodes CDR1 SGHDN and CDR2 FVKESK. V shed 4 bases and J shed 6 bases, with 16 bases lying between them.

This clonotype was found a few times. The chain carries TRBV18 and TRBJ2-1, with 14 nucleotides matching TRBD2. Germline V gives CDR1 KGHSH, CDR2 LQKENI. The CDR3 extends over 16 amino acids. V lost 0 bases and J lost 9; bases outside the gene matches: 4. For the CDR3, the DNA is TGTGCCAGCTCACCACCGGGACTAGCGGGAGAGGGTGAGCAGTTCTTC. This sequence encodes CASSPPGLAGEGEQFF.

The table lists this clonotype with many counts. In nucleotides, the CDR3 is TGTGCCTGGAGTGTAGGGTCCCCCTGGTATGGCTACACCTTC. Protein product: CAWSVGSPWYGYTF. The rearrangement uses TRBV30 and TRBJ1-2; no definite D call. The CDR3 extends over 14 amino acids. V was trimmed by 0 bases and J by 5 bases, leaving 13 bases between them. In germline, CDR1 is GTSNPN, CDR2 SVGIG (reference sequence).

The V gene is TRBV20-1, the J gene TRBJ2-1; 7 bases agree with TRBD2. The length of the CDR3 is 13 residues. V gave up 7 bases and J gave up 5 bases; unmatched junction bases: 8. Germline lookup yields CDR1 DFQATT and CDR2 SNEGSKA (reference sequence). Written as DNA, the CDR3 is TGCAGTGGGGGACTATCGGAGAACAATGAGCAGTTCTTC. Protein sequence: CSGGLSENNEQFF.

This clonotype was counted at least ten times. The chain recombines TRBV27 with TRBJ2-1; 7 bases line up with TRBD2. The CDR3 covers 15 residues. V trimming: 6 bases; J trimming: 2 bases; junction bases outside the gene matches: 7. The germline V gene encodes CDR1 MNHEY and CDR2 SMNVEV (reference sequence). CDR3: CASSLSGLTYNEQFF. The CDR3 nucleotides are TGTGCCAGCAGCCTTAGCGGGCTCACCTACAATGAGCAGTTCTTC.

Many counts were recorded for this clonotype. The chain couples TRBV27 to TRBJ1-6, with D tentatively TRBD1 (5 bases). The CDR3 covers 15 residues. Germline CDR1 and CDR2: MNHEY and SMNVEV (reference sequence). Trimming stripped 7 bases from V and 6 bases from J, with 16 bases between. CDR3 loop: CASTPRVDSNSPLHF. CDR3 coding DNA: TGTGCCAGCACCCCCCGAGTCGACAGTAATTCACCCCTCCACTTT.

This clonotype was counted at least ten times. The chain has TRBV9 and TRBJ1-6, with no clear D. The CDR3 extends over 15 amino acids. Germline V CDR1 and CDR2: SGDLS, YYNGEE. The V gene lost 0 bases and the J gene lost 0 bases, with 4 bases spanning the gap. The CDR3 coding sequence is TGTGCCAGCAGCGTAGCCAGCTCCTATAATTCACCCCTCCACTTT. Translating gives CASSVASSYNSPLHF.